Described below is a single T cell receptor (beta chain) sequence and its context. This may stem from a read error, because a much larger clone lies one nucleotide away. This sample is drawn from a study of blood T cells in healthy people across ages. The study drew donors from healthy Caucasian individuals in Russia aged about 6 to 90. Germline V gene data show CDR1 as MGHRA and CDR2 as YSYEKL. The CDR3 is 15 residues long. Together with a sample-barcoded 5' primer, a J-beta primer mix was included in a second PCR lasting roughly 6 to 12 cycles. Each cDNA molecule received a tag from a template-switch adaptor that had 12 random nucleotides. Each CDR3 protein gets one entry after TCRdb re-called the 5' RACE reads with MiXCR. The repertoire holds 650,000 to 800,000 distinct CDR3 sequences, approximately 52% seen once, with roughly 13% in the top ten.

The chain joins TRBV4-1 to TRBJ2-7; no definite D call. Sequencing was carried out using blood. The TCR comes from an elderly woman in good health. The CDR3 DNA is TGCGTCAGCAGCCGCACCTTGGAAGGTACCTACGAGCAGTACTTC. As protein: CVSSRTLEGTYEQYF.